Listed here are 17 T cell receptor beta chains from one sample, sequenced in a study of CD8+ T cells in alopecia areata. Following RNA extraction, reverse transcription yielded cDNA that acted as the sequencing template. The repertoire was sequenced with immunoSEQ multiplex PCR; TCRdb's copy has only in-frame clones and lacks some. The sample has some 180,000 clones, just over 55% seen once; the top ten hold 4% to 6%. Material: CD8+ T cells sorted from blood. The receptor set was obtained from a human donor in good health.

DNA for the CDR3: TGTGCCAGTAGGAATGGGGCACGGCAGTTCTTC. Its translation is CASRNGARQFF. The genes are TRBV19 and TRBJ2-1; D is perhaps TRBD1 (5 bases). Germline lookup yields CDR1 LNHDA and CDR2 SQIVND (reference sequence). The V and J ends lost 6 bases and 12 bases respectively, with 12 bases between them. The CDR3 extends over 11 amino acids.

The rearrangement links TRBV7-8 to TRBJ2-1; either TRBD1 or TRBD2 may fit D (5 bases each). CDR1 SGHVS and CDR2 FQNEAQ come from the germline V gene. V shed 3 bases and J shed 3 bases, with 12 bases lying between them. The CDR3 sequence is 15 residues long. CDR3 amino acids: CASSFFSGSYNEQFF. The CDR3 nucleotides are TGTGCCAGCAGCTTTTTCTCAGGGAGCTACAATGAGCAGTTCTTC.

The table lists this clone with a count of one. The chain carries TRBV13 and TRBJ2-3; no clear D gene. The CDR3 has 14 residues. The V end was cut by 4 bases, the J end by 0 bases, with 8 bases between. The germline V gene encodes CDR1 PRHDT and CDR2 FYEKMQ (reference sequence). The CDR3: CASSYSDSTDTQYF. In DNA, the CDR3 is TGTGCCAGCAGCTATTCGGACAGCACAGATACGCAGTATTTT.

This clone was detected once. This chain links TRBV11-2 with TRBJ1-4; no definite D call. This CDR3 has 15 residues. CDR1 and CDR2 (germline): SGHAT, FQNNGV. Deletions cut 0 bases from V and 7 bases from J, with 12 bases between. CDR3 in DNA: TGTGCCAGCAGCTTAGAATGGGGTTGGGGTGAAAAACTGTTTTTT. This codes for CASSLEWGWGEKLFF.

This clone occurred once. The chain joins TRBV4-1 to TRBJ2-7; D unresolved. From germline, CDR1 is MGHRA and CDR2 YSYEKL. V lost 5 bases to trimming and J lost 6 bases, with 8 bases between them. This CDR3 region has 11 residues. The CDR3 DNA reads TGCGCCAGCAGCTTCTTAAGCGAGCAGTACTTC. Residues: CASSFLSEQYF.

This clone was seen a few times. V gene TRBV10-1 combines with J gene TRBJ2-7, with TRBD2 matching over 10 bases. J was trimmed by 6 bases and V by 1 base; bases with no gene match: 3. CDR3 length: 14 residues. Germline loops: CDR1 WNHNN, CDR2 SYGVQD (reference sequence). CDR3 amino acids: CASSEWPSGGEQYF. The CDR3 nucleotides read TGCGCCAGCAGTGAGTGGCCTAGCGGGGGCGAGCAGTACTTC.

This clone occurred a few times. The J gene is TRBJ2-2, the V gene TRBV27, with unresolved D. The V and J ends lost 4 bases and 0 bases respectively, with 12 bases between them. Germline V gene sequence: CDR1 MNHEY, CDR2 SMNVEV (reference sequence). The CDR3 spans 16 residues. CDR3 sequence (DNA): TGTGCCAGCAGTTCCTCCCTAGGAGCGAACACCGGGGAGCTGTTTTTT. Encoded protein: CASSSSLGANTGELFF.

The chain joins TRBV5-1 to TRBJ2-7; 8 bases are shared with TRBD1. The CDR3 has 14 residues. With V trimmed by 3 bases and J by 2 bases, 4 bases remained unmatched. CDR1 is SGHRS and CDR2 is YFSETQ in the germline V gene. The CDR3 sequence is CASSSKTGAYEQYF. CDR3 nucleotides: TGCGCCAGCAGCTCAAAGACAGGGGCCTACGAGCAGTACTTC.

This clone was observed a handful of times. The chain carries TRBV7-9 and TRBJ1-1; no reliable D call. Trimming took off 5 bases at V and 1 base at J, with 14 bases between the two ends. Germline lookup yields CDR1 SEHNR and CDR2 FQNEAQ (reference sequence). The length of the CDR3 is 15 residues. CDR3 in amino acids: CASSAGRPANTEAFF. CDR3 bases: TGTGCCAGCAGCGCAGGACGGCCGGCGAACACTGAAGCTTTCTTT.

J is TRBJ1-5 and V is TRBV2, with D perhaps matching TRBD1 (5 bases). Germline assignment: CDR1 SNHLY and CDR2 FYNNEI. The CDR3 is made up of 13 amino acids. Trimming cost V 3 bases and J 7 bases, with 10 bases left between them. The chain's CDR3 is CASSDDGTQPQHF. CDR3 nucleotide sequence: TGTGCCAGCAGTGACGACGGGACCCAGCCCCAGCATTTT.

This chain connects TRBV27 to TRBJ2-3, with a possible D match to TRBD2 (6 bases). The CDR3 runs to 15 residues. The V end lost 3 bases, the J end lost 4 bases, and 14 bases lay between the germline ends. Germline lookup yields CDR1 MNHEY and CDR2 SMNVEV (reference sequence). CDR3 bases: TGTGCCAGCAGTTTGGGGGGTCTGGAGGCAGATACGCAGTATTTT. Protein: CASSLGGLEADTQYF.

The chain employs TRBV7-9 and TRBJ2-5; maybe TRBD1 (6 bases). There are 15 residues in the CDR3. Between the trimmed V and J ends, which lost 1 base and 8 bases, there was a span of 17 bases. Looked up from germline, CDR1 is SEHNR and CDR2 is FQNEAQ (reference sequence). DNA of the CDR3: TGTGCCAGCAGCTTAGGGCTCTCGGACAGTATCACCCAGTACTTC. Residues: CASSLGLSDSITQYF.

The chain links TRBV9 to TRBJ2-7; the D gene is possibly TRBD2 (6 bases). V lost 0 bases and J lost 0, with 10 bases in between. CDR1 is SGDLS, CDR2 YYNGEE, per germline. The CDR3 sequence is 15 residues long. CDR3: CASSVESGVSYEQYF. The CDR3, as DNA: TGTGCCAGCAGCGTAGAATCGGGGGTCTCCTACGAGCAGTACTTC.

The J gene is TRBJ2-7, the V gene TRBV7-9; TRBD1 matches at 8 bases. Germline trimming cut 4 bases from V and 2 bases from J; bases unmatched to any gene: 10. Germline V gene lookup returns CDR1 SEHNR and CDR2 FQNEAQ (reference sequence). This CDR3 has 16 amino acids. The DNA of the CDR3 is TGTGCCAGCAGCTCCGGGCCGGGACAGGACACCTACGAGCAGTACTTC. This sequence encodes CASSSGPGQDTYEQYF.

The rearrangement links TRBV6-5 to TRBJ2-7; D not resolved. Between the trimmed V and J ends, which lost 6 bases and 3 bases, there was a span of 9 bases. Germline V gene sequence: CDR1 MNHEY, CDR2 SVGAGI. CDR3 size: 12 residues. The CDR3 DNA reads TGTGCCAGCAGCCCGGACGGCTACGAGCAGTACTTC. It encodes CASSPDGYEQYF.

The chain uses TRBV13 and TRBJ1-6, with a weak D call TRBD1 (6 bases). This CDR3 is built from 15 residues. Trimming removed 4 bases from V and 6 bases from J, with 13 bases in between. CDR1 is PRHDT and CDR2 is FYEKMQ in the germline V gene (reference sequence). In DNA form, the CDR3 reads TGTGCCAGCAGCTCCACCGGGACACCTAATTCACCCCTCCACTTT. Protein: CASSSTGTPNSPLHF.

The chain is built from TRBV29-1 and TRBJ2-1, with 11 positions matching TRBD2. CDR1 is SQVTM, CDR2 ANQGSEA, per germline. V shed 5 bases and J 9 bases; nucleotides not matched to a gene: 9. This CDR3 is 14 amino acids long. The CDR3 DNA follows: TGCAGCGTTCTAAAGGCTAGCGGGGGGCCTGAGCAGTTCTTC. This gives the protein CSVLKASGGPEQFF.